A selection of T cell receptor beta chains follows, all from one sample in a study of blood T cell repertoires in COVID-19. TCRdb's table, derived via immunoSEQ multiplex PCR, lists solely in-frame clones and lacks some. The sample shows around 110,000 clones, about 83% of them seen only once. Specimen: PBMCs or T cells enriched from blood (not recorded which). The source of these receptors is a woman aged 25-40 years who had recovered from COVID-19. Each CDR3 is given with its conserved first and last residue. A D gene is named only where the DNA matches it firmly. Clone size appears in some rows only: once, few, many, or a class for an expanded clone.

d_gene: -
v_gene: TRBV5-5
abundance: -
j_gene: TRBJ1-4
CDR3nt: TGTGCCAGCAGCCGGGTCCGCGATGAAAAACTGTTTTTT
CDR3aa: CASSRVRDEKLFF

d_gene: -
v_gene: TRBV24-1
abundance: once
j_gene: TRBJ2-2
CDR3nt: TGTGCCACCAGTGATTTGCCCCCAGGAGGGGAGCTGTTTTTT
CDR3aa: CATSDLPPGGELFF

d_gene: -
v_gene: TRBV9
abundance: -
j_gene: TRBJ2-2
CDR3nt: TGTGCCAGCAGCAAAAGGACTACTAGCACCGGGGAGCTGTTTTTT
CDR3aa: CASSKRTTSTGELFF

d_gene: TRBD2
v_gene: TRBV28
abundance: -
j_gene: TRBJ2-1
CDR3nt: TGTGCCAGCACCGAACTAGCGGGGGGCTACAATGAGCAGTTCTTC
CDR3aa: CASTELAGGYNEQFF

d_gene: TRBD2
v_gene: TRBV9
abundance: -
j_gene: TRBJ2-1
CDR3nt: TGTGCCAGCCAGCGGGCGGGGGACTGGAATGAGCAGTTCTTC
CDR3aa: CASQRAGDWNEQFF

d_gene: -
v_gene: TRBV7-9
abundance: -
j_gene: TRBJ1-2
CDR3nt: TGTGCCAGCAGCCCAAGGGGGGGCAATGGCTACACCTTC
CDR3aa: CASSPRGGNGYTF

d_gene: TRBD1
v_gene: TRBV4-2
abundance: -
j_gene: TRBJ2-7
CDR3nt: TGTGCCAGCAGCCAAGATTTAGGACAGGGGGATAGATACGAGCAGTACTTC
CDR3aa: CASSQDLGQGDRYEQYF

d_gene: -
v_gene: TRBV5-1
abundance: -
j_gene: TRBJ1-3
CDR3nt: TGCGCCAGCAGCTTGGCCACTTCGAGCTCTGGAAACACCATATATTTT
CDR3aa: CASSLATSSSGNTIYF

d_gene: -
v_gene: TRBV9
abundance: -
j_gene: TRBJ2-4
CDR3nt: TGTGCCAGCAGCGTAGCTGGAGGCGGTCAGGGGAAAAACATTCAGTACTTC
CDR3aa: CASSVAGGGQGKNIQYF

d_gene: -
v_gene: TRBV3-1/TRBV3-2
abundance: few
j_gene: TRBJ1-1
CDR3nt: TGTGCCAGCAGCCCCCGGAGGGCCACTGAAGCTTTCTTT
CDR3aa: CASSPRRATEAFF

d_gene: -
v_gene: TRBV7-9
abundance: few
j_gene: TRBJ1-2
CDR3nt: TGTGCCAGCAGGAGGGGGGGCAACTATGGCTACACCTTC
CDR3aa: CASRRGGNYGYTF

d_gene: -
v_gene: TRBV2
abundance: -
j_gene: TRBJ1-4
CDR3nt: TGTGCCAGCAGTGAATTACGGGGGGCAAAACTGTTTTTT
CDR3aa: CASSELRGAKLFF

d_gene: TRBD1
v_gene: TRBV13
abundance: -
j_gene: TRBJ2-6
CDR3nt: TGTGCCAGCAGCTTAAGGACAGGGCCCGGGGCCAACGTCCTGACTTTC
CDR3aa: CASSLRTGPGANVLTF

d_gene: -
v_gene: TRBV2
abundance: -
j_gene: TRBJ2-1
CDR3nt: TGTGCCAGCAGTGAAGTCAAGAGTTCTCTGAATGAGCAGTTCTTC
CDR3aa: CASSEVKSSLNEQFF

d_gene: TRBD2
v_gene: TRBV19
abundance: -
j_gene: TRBJ2-2
CDR3nt: TGTGCCAGTAGTGGGAGGGCCCCCACCGGGGAGCTGTTTTTT
CDR3aa: CASSGRAPTGELFF

d_gene: -
v_gene: TRBV4-1
abundance: -
j_gene: TRBJ2-1
CDR3nt: TGCGCCAGCAGCCAAGTCCTCAGGGTTGTTGAATACAATGAGCAGTTCTTC
CDR3aa: CASSQVLRVVEYNEQFF

d_gene: TRBD1
v_gene: TRBV5-1
abundance: -
j_gene: TRBJ1-4
CDR3nt: TGCGCCAGCAGCTTCGGGACAGTCGAAAAACTGTTTTTT
CDR3aa: CASSFGTVEKLFF

d_gene: -
v_gene: TRBV4-3
abundance: -
j_gene: TRBJ1-1
CDR3nt: TGCGCCAGCAGCCAAGTGACAAACGACACTGAAGCTTTCTTT
CDR3aa: CASSQVTNDTEAFF

d_gene: TRBD1
v_gene: TRBV7-9
abundance: -
j_gene: TRBJ2-5
CDR3nt: TGTGCCAGCAGCGTAGGGGACAGCCTGTTCCAAGAGACCCAGTACTTC
CDR3aa: CASSVGDSLFQETQYF

d_gene: -
v_gene: TRBV9
abundance: -
j_gene: TRBJ2-3
CDR3nt: TGTGCCAGCAGCCCAGGGAGGCCCCGGAGCACAGATACGCAGTATTTT
CDR3aa: CASSPGRPRSTDTQYF

d_gene: TRBD2
v_gene: TRBV6-1
abundance: -
j_gene: TRBJ2-2
CDR3nt: TGTGCCAGCAGTGAAAGTGCGGGAGGTAGAAGCGGGGAGCTGTTTTTT
CDR3aa: CASSESAGGRSGELFF

d_gene: TRBD1
v_gene: TRBV6-5
abundance: -
j_gene: TRBJ2-1
CDR3nt: TGTGCCAGCAGCCGCGGACAGGGGAGCAATGAGCAGTTCTTC
CDR3aa: CASSRGQGSNEQFF

d_gene: -
v_gene: TRBV7-2
abundance: few
j_gene: TRBJ2-3
CDR3nt: TGTGCCAGCAGCTTTTTAATAGCGGAGGGGACAGATACGCAGTATTTT
CDR3aa: CASSFLIAEGTDTQYF

d_gene: TRBD1
v_gene: TRBV9
abundance: -
j_gene: TRBJ1-4
CDR3nt: TGTGCCAGCAGTCCTACTGGACAGGGATGGAATGAAAAACTGTTTTTT
CDR3aa: CASSPTGQGWNEKLFF

d_gene: TRBD2
v_gene: TRBV7-9
abundance: -
j_gene: TRBJ2-7
CDR3nt: TGTGCCAGCAGCTCCCGACTAGCGGAAAGCTCCTACGAGCAGTACTTC
CDR3aa: CASSSRLAESSYEQYF

d_gene: TRBD2
v_gene: TRBV5-1
abundance: -
j_gene: TRBJ2-7
CDR3nt: TGCGCCAGCAGCTTCGGAGCGGGAAACTACGAGCAGTACTTC
CDR3aa: CASSFGAGNYEQYF

d_gene: TRBD1
v_gene: TRBV12-3/TRBV12-4
abundance: -
j_gene: TRBJ2-5
CDR3nt: TGTGCCAGCAGTCTCCGACAGGGAGAGACCCAGTACTTC
CDR3aa: CASSLRQGETQYF

d_gene: -
v_gene: TRBV11-2
abundance: -
j_gene: TRBJ2-7
CDR3nt: TGTGCCAGCAGCTTCCGAATTAACCCGGGGCAGGGGGGCGAGCAGTACTTC
CDR3aa: CASSFRINPGQGGEQYF

d_gene: -
v_gene: TRBV28
abundance: -
j_gene: TRBJ2-2
CDR3nt: TGTGCCAGCAGTTTGCTAACCGGGGAGCTGTTTTTT
CDR3aa: CASSLLTGELFF

d_gene: -
v_gene: TRBV6-5
abundance: once
j_gene: TRBJ2-1
CDR3nt: TGTGCCAGCACGTCCGAGTCCTACAATGAGCAGTTCTTC
CDR3aa: CASTSESYNEQFF

d_gene: TRBD2
v_gene: TRBV28
abundance: -
j_gene: TRBJ2-7
CDR3nt: TGTGCCAGCAGGACTAGCGGAGACTCCTACGAGCAGTACTTC
CDR3aa: CASRTSGDSYEQYF

d_gene: -
v_gene: TRBV7-3
abundance: few
j_gene: TRBJ2-2
CDR3nt: TGTGCCAGCAGTCTAGGGAACACCGGGGAGCTGTTTTTT
CDR3aa: CASSLGNTGELFF

d_gene: -
v_gene: TRBV2
abundance: -
j_gene: TRBJ1-5
CDR3nt: TGTGCCAGTCGTCGACTGCCCAATCAGCCCCAGCATTTT
CDR3aa: CASRRLPNQPQHF

d_gene: -
v_gene: TRBV7-2
abundance: few
j_gene: TRBJ1-5
CDR3nt: TGTGCCAGCAGCTACTCGTCCAGGGGTCAGCCCCAGCATTTT
CDR3aa: CASSYSSRGQPQHF

d_gene: -
v_gene: TRBV19
abundance: -
j_gene: TRBJ2-2
CDR3nt: TGTGCCAGTAGCCTCGATAACCCGGGGATAACCGGGGAGCTGTTTTTT
CDR3aa: CASSLDNPGITGELFF

d_gene: -
v_gene: TRBV30
abundance: -
j_gene: TRBJ2-1
CDR3nt: TGTGCCTGGAGGAAGGGGGCCGTTAGCGGAGGAGATCAGTTCTTC
CDR3aa: CAWRKGAVSGGDQFF

d_gene: TRBD2
v_gene: TRBV5-1
abundance: -
j_gene: TRBJ2-7
CDR3nt: TGCGCCAGCAGCTCGGACGGGTTGGGGGGCTTTAGCGGGGAGTTCGACGAGCAGTACTTC
CDR3aa: CASSSDGLGGFSGEFDEQYF

d_gene: -
v_gene: TRBV11-2
abundance: once
j_gene: TRBJ2-3
CDR3nt: TGTGCCAGCAGCTTAGCGGGAGTCACAGATACGCAGTATTTT
CDR3aa: CASSLAGVTDTQYF

d_gene: -
v_gene: TRBV21-1
abundance: -
j_gene: TRBJ1-2
CDR3nt: TGTGCCAGCAGCATTACAACAGGGGGCGCGGGGTCGGACTATGGCTACACCTTC
CDR3aa: CASSITTGGAGSDYGYTF

d_gene: -
v_gene: TRBV11-2
abundance: -
j_gene: TRBJ1-4
CDR3nt: TGTGCCAGCAGCCCTGTCCGGGGAACTAATGAAAAACTGTTTTTT
CDR3aa: CASSPVRGTNEKLFF

d_gene: -
v_gene: TRBV6-5
abundance: -
j_gene: TRBJ1-2
CDR3nt: TGTGCCAGCAGTTACCCAGGGTATGGCTACACCTTC
CDR3aa: CASSYPGYGYTF

d_gene: -
v_gene: TRBV20-1
abundance: -
j_gene: TRBJ1-5
CDR3nt: TGCAGTGCTCTAGAGGTTAAGACCCAGCATTTT
CDR3aa: CSALEVKTQHF

d_gene: -
v_gene: TRBV27
abundance: once
j_gene: TRBJ1-2
CDR3nt: TGTGCCAGCAGTTTATTTGGGGGGGTTGGCTATGGCTACACCTTC
CDR3aa: CASSLFGGVGYGYTF

d_gene: -
v_gene: TRBV6-5
abundance: few
j_gene: TRBJ1-1
CDR3nt: TGTGCCAGCAGCTACCGAGAGATAATTGGGAACACTGAAGCTTTCTTT
CDR3aa: CASSYREIIGNTEAFF

d_gene: TRBD1
v_gene: TRBV15
abundance: -
j_gene: TRBJ1-5
CDR3nt: TGTGCCACCAGCAGACGTACAGGGGCCAATCAGCCCCAGCATTTT
CDR3aa: CATSRRTGANQPQHF